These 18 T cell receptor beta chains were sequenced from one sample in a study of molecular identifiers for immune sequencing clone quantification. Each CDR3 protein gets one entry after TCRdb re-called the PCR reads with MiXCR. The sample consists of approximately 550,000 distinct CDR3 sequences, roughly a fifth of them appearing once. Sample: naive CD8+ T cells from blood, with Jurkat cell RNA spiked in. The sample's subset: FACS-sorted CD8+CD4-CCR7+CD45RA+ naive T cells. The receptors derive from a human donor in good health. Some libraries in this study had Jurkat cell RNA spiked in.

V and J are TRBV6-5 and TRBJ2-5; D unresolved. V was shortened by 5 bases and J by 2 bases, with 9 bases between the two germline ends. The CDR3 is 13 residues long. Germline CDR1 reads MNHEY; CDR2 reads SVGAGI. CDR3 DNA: TGTGCCAGCAGTCACCGTTCGCAAGAGACCCAGTACTTC. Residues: CASSHRSQETQYF.

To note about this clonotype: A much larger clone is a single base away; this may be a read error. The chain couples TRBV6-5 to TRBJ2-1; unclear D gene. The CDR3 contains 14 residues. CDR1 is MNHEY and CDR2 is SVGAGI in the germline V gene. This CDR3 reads CVSSYSAADNEQFF. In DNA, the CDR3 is TGTGTCAGCAGTTACTCCGCAGCCGACAATGAGCAGTTCTTC.

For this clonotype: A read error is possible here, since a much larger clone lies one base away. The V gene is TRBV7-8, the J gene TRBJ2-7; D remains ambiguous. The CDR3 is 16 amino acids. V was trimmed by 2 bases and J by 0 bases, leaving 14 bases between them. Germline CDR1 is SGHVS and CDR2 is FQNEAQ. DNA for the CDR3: TGTGCCAGCAGCTTATCGGTCACAAGCCCCTCCTACGAGCAGTACTTC. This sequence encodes CASSLSVTSPSYEQYF.

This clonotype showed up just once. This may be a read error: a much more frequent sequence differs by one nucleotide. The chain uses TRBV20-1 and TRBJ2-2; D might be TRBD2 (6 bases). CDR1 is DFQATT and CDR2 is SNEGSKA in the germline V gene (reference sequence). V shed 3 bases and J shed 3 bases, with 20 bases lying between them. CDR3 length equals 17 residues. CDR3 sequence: CSARDARTSRYTGELFF. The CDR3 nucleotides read TGCAGTGCTAGGGACGCCCGCACTAGCAGGTACACCGGGGAGCTGTTTTTT.

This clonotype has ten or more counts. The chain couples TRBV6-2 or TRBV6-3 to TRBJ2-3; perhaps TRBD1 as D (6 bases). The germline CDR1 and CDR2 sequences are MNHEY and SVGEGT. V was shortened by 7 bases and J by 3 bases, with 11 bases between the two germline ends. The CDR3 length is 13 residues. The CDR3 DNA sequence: TGTGCCAGCAACCTGGGGGCAACAGATACGCAGTATTTT. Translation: CASNLGATDTQYF.

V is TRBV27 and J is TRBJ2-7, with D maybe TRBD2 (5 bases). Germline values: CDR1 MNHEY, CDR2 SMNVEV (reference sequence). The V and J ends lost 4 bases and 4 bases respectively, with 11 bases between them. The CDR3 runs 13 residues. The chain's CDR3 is CASSYRAAYEQYF. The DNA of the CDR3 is TGTGCCAGCAGTTACCGAGCGGCGTACGAGCAGTACTTC.

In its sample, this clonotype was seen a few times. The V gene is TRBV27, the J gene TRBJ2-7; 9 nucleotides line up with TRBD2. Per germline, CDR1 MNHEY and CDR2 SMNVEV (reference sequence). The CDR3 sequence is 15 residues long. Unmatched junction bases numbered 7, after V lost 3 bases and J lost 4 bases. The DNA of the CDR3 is TGTGCCAGCAGTTTTAGTAGCGGGGGAGGGTACGAGCAGTACTTC. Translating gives CASSFSSGGGYEQYF.

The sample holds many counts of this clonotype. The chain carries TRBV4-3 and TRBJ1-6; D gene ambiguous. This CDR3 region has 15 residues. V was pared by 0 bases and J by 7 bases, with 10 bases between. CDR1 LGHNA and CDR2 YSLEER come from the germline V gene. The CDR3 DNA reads TGCGCCAGCAGCCAAGATTCTGGTCCAAATTCACCCCTCCACTTT. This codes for CASSQDSGPNSPLHF.

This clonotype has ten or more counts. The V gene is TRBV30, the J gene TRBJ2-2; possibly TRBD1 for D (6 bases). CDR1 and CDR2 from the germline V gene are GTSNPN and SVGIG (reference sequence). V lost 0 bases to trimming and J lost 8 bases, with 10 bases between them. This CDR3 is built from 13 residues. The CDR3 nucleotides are TGTGCCTGGAGTGTACTTGGGACAGGGGAGCTGTTTTTT. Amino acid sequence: CAWSVLGTGELFF.

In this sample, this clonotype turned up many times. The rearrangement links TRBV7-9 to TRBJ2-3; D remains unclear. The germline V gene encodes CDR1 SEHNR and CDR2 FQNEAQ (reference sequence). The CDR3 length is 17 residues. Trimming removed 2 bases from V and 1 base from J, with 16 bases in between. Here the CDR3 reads CASSLSQTEYRTDTQYF. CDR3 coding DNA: TGTGCCAGCAGCTTAAGTCAAACGGAGTACCGCACAGATACGCAGTATTTT.

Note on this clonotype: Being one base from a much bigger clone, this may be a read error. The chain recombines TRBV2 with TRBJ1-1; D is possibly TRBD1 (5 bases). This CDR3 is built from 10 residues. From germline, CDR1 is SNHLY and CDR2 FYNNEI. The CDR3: CASRQGETFF. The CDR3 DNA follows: TGTGCCAGCCGCCAGGGTGAAACTTTCTTT.

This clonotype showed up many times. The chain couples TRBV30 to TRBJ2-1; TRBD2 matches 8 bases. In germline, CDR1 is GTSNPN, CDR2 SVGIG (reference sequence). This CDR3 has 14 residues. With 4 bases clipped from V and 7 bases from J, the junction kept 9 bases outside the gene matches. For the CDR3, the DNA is TGTGCCTGGACCCTCGGGGGGGTCTGGAATGAGCAGTTCTTC. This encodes CAWTLGGVWNEQFF. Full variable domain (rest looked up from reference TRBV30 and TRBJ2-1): SQTIHQWPATLVQPVGSPLSLECTVEGTSNPNLYWYRQAAGRGLQLLFYSVGIGQISSEVPQNLSASRPQDRQFILSSKKLLLSDSGFYLCAWTLGGVWNEQFFGPGTRLTVL.

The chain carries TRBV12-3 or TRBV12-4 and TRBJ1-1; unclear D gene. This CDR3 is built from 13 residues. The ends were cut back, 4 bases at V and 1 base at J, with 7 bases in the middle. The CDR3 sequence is CASSWSQNTEAFF. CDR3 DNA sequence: TGTGCCAGCAGTTGGTCACAGAACACTGAAGCTTTCTTT.

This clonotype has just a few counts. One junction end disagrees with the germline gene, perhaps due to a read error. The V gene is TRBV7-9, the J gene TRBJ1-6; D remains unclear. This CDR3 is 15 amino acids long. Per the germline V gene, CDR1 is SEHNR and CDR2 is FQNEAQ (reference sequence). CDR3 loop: CASSLLVGYTSPLHF. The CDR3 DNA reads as TGTGCCAGCAGCTTATTGGTAGGATATACTTCACCCCTCCACTTT.

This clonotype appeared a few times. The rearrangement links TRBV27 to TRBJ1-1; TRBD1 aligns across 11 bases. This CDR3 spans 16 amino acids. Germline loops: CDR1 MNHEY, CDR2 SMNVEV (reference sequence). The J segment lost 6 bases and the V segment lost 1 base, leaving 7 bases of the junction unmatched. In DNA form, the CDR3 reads TGTGCCAGCAGTTTATTAGGGACAGGGGGTTCGGCTGAAGCTTTCTTT. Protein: CASSLLGTGGSAEAFF.

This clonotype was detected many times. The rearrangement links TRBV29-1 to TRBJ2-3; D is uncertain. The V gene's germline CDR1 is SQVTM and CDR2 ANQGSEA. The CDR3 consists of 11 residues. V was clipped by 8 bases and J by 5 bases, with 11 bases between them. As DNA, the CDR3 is TGCAGCTTCTCTACGAGAGATACGCAGTATTTT. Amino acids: CSFSTRDTQYF.

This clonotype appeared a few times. CDR3 nucleotides: TGCAGTGCAAGCGACGACAGACTACAAAACTATGGCTACACCTTC. It yields the protein CSASDDRLQNYGYTF. This chain uses TRBV20-1 with TRBJ1-2, with a possible D match to TRBD1 (5 bases). From germline, CDR1 is DFQATT and CDR2 SNEGSKA (reference sequence). The CDR3 is 15 residues long. The V and J ends lost 6 bases and 2 bases respectively, with 19 bases between them.

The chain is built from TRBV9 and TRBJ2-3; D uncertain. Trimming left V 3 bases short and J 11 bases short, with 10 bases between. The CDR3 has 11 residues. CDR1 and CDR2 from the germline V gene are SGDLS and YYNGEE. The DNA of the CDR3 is TGTGCCAGCAGCGAAGGCATTCAGCAGTATTTT. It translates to CASSEGIQQYF.